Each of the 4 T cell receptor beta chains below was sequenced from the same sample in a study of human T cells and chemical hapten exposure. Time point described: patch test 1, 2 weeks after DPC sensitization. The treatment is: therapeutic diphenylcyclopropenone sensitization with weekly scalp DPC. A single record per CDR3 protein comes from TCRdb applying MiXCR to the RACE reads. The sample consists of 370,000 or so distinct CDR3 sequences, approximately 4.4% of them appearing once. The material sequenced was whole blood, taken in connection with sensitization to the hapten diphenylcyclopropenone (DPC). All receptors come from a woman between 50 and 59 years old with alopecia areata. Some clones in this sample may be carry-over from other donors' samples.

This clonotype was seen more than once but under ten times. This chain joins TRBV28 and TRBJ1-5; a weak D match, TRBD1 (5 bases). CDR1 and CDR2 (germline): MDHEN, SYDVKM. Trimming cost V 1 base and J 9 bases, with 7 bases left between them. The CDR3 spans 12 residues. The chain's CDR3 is CASSLSGGPQHF. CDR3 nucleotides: TGTGCCAGCAGTTTATCCGGGGGGCCCCAGCATTTT.

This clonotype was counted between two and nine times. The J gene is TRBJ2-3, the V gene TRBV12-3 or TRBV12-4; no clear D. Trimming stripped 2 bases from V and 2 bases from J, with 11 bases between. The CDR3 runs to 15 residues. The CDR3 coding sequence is TGTGCCAGCAGTTTAAGGGCAGCTATCACAGATACGCAGTATTTT. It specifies CASSLRAAITDTQYF.

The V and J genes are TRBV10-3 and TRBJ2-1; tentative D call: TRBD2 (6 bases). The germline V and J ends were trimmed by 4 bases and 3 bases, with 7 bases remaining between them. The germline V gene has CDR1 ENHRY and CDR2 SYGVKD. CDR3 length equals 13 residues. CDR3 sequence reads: CAISGGDYNEQFF. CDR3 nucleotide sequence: TGTGCCATCAGTGGGGGGGACTACAATGAGCAGTTCTTC.

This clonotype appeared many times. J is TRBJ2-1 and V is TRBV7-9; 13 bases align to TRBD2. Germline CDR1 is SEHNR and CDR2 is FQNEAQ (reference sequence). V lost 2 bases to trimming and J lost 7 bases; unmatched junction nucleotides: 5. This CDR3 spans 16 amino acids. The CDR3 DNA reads TGTGCCAGCAGCTTAAGGACTAGCGGGAGAGGAAATGAGCAGTTCTTC. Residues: CASSLRTSGRGNEQFF.